The T cell receptor (beta chain) described here comes from a study of T cells in Graves' hyperthyroidism and ophthalmopathy. Trimming left V 3 bases short and J 0 bases short, with 13 bases between. The length of the CDR3 is 16 residues. CDR1 is SGHDT, CDR2 YYEEEE, per germline. RNA transcripts gave rise to amplified TCR beta CDR3 regions. HTBI primers drove first-round RT-PCR of the TCR CDR3. From the multiplex PCR reads, TCRdb called clonotypes with MiXCR, one entry per CDR3 protein. The table lists some 400,000 distinct CDR3 sequences, approximately 12% of them singletons. A patient was excluded if there was uncontrolled infection, other autoimmune disease, pregnancy or lactation. For the diagnoses, clinical symptoms, serum thyroxine and TRAb, thyroid ultrasound and orbital computed tomography were used. From more than 8 ml of fresh peripheral blood, PBMCs were isolated. This clonotype was picked up a small number of times.

V is TRBV5-6 and J is TRBJ2-4, with D possibly matching TRBD2 (5 bases). The sequence came from a man in his thirties or forties with Graves' hyperthyroidism that later progressed to Graves' ophthalmopathy. Sequenced: blood. The DNA of the CDR3 is TGTGCCAGCAGCTCCCGGGAACTCCTAGCCAAAAACATTCAGTACTTC. Protein: CASSSRELLAKNIQYF.